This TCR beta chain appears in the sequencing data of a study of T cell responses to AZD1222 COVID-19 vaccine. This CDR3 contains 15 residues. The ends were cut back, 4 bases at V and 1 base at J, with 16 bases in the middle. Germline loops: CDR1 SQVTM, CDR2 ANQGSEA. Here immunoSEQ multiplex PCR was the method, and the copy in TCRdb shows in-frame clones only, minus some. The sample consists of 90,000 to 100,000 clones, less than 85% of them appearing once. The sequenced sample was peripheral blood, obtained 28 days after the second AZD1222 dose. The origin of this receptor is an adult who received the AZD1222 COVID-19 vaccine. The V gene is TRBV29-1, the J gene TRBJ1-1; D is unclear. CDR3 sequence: CSVAGSFLANTEAFF. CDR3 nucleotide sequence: TGCAGCGTTGCCGGTAGTTTTCTAGCGAACACTGAAGCTTTCTTT.